This T cell receptor (beta chain) was sequenced during a study of long-term antiretroviral therapy in people with HIV (dated by TCRdb to the early 2020s). With respect to the entire study: The earliest samples were collected about a decade before the 2015 WHO recommendation for immediate ART, when ART was typically delayed until CD4 counts fell. About 40% of the 30 participants with HIV were female. Whether ART initiation and durable HIV suppression were associated with changes in peripheral blood TRB repertoire composition and diversity was tested in a retrospective serial study. No cross-contamination during QIAcube processing turned up in test extractions that ran a monoclonal T-cell line alongside 33 polyclonal samples. A total of under 250 cryopreserved PBMC samples came from 25 to 35 adults with confirmed HIV infection and were collected serially over a mean of roughly six years (range 1-12). Study-level results and caveats: Inferences about post-ART repertoire changes are limited because no data were available on ART adherence, viral resistance or therapy changes. CDR3 length ranges in HIV repertoires were narrower than in controls, and network structure suggested an antigen-experienced repertoire with only a slight naive shift after ART. The samples span the years 2004 to 2017, and the ART regimens used at that time may not be as effective as current regimens. Because pre-ART samples had limited cell numbers, profiling was done on unsorted PBMC rather than on sorted CD4+ and CD8+ T cells. ART initiation was associated with a significant increase in TRB diversity, but diversity stayed significantly below transplant donor controls even after long-term ART. The repertoire was dominated across all time points by expanded TRB clones identified before ART initiation, although this dominance was seen to fluctuate and to decrease in many PLHIV after ART. Owing to limited PBMC availability, only the TCR beta chain was sequenced, without alpha chain pairing.

Sequencing of the TRB variable region was done with the immunoSEQ hsTCRB v3.0 assay at survey level resolution. A depth of roughly 35,000-55,000 T-cell genomes per sample was targeted for TRB sequencing. An Illumina MiSeq with a v3 150-cycle kit was used to sequence the pooled TRB libraries. The original methods were these. Repertoire analysis was performed in R inside a reproducible Nextflow workflow that covered QC, data transformation and analysis. LymphoSeq2, an R package for exploring AIRR-Seq data, was used to implement custom analyses. Several samples yielding fewer than 5000 total TRB sequences were excluded, leaving roughly 200 analyzed HIV repertoires. Of the approximately 190 retained HIV repertoires, 55 to 60 were collected before and 120 to 130 after ART initiation. Repertoires were downsampled to 5000 TRB nucleotide sequences, and summary statistics were averaged over 100 downsampling iterations. The analysis kept only TRB sequences whose CDR3 regions were at least seven amino acids long. Diversity was assessed using a clonality score derived from Shannon entropy and using the Gini coefficient. In the repertoire networks, any two of the top 5000 CDR3 amino acid sequences were linked whenever the two sequences differed by an edit distance of one. GLIPH2 predicted antigen specificity groups and MHC restriction for TRB CDR3 amino acid sequences. To flag known associations with CMV, EBV, HIV or tissue antigens, CDR3 amino acid sequences were compared against VDJdb and McPAS-TCR. Pre-ART, post-ART and control groups were compared with Wilcoxon signed-rank tests and Holm-Bonferroni correction. Imported from immuneACCESS, the table was reduced by TCRdb to in-frame sequences with V and J called. These copies leave out some clones; in studies compared against another copy, an unresolved V gene accounts for under half, and the cause of the remainder is not known. That table gives V, J and clone size, and the DNA gave D and trimming. This sample holds 25,000 to 35,000 clones; approximately 88% were observed only once. The biggest ten clones account for 9.5% to 10% of the sample.

Of note for this clone: Its antigen remains unidentified. No per-base quality is available; no much larger clone lies one base away.

Participants were included only if at least one PBMC sample before ART initiation and at least two post-ART samples were available. Treatment was received in the United States of America by all participants with HIV. Before DNA extraction, cryopreserved samples containing about 0.95-10 million PBMC were thawed and washed. At the time of the earliest PBMC sample, participants with HIV were aged between 23 and 54 years. Per participant, PBMC samples came from 1-4 timepoints prior to ART initiation and 2-8 timepoints following ART initiation, for a median of 7 samples. Serial HIV viral load, CD4+ T-cell count, ART history and demographic data were obtained for every participant. A Qiagen kit on a QIAcube was used to extract genomic DNA from unsorted PBMC, with samples processed in batches of 12. The starting material was unsorted PBMCs, obtained approximately 2.9 years after starting antiretroviral therapy. The TCR originated in a man aged 25-40 years with HIV.

In nucleotides, the sequence is TGTGCCAGCAATGGGCAGCTTAATGAAAAACTGTTTTTT. This translates into CASNGQLNEKLFF. The V gene is TRBV6-1 and the J gene is TRBJ1-4, with no confident D gene call. From cysteine to phenylalanine, the CDR3 is 13 amino acids long. Only CDR3 DNA is held: 39 bases, read in frame from base 1. A distance of 10 bases separates the germline ends of V and J, which lose 7 bases and 4 bases respectively. CDR1 and CDR2 were assigned from the germline V gene as MNHNS and SASEGT.